Below, 4 T cell receptor beta chains from the same sample are listed, as sequenced in a study of blood T cell repertoires in COVID-19. Only in-frame clones appear in the TCRdb table, and some are missing; sequencing was by immunoSEQ multiplex PCR. The sample shows 230,000 or so clones, just over 85% of them seen only once. Sequenced: PBMCs or T cells enriched from blood (not recorded which). The receptors were gathered from a woman in her 40s with acute COVID-19.

V and J are TRBV5-1 and TRBJ1-2, with D tentatively TRBD1 (6 bases). Trimming removed 7 bases at V and 8 bases at J, with 15 bases between. There are 12 residues in the CDR3. Germline V gene lookup returns CDR1 SGHRS and CDR2 YFSETQ. CDR3 DNA: TGCGCCAGCGGGAACGCCGGACAGGGCTACACCTTC. Its protein is CASGNAGQGYTF.

The CDR3 spells CASSQGENTIYF. The DNA of the CDR3 is TGTGCCAGCAGCCAGGGCGAAAACACCATATATTTT. The V gene is TRBV3-1 (or the pseudogene TRBV3-2), the J gene TRBJ1-3; D is uncertain. CDR1 LGHDT and CDR2 YNNKEL come from the germline V gene (reference sequence). V was pared by 3 bases and J by 6 bases, with 6 bases between. The CDR3 is 12 residues long.

The genes are TRBV20-1 and TRBJ2-7; TRBD1 agrees at 11 bases. The trim removed 3 bases at V and 6 bases at J, leaving 13 bases unmatched. The CDR3 spans 16 residues. Germline CDR1 reads DFQATT; CDR2 reads SNEGSKA (reference sequence). The CDR3 protein is CSASPRTGGLGGEQYF. The CDR3 nucleotides are TGCAGTGCTAGTCCCCGGACAGGGGGCCTGGGTGGCGAGCAGTACTTC.

CDR3 DNA sequence: TGTGCCAGCAGTCCAGAGGGAGCTGGGGAGCTGTTTTTT. Translating it yields CASSPEGAGELFF. J is TRBJ2-2 and V is TRBV12-3 or TRBV12-4; TRBD2 might be the D (5 bases). This CDR3 is built from 13 residues. V lost 5 bases and J 8 bases, leaving 12 bases between the germline ends.